This T cell receptor (beta chain) appears in the sequencing data of a study of blood T cell repertoires in COVID-19. Across the study: From the United States, Italy and Spain came samples of acute and convalescent COVID-19.

Per the study methods: Estimates of nucleated cell counts were drawn from the amplification of reference gene primers. Clones were read by immunoSEQ multiplex PCR, and TCRdb kept only the in-frame ones, dropping some. The V and J calls and clone size come from that table; D and trimming were worked out from the DNA. The sample lists 220,000 or so clones; roughly four fifths were seen once. Germline V CDR1 and CDR2: SGHKS, YYEKEE (reference sequence). Trimming removed 6 bases from V and 0 bases from J, with 19 bases in between. There are 17 residues in the CDR3. The study recruited people aged about 18 to 89 years across 20 to 30 US areas. Recovered status in Cohort 3 required two negative PCRs, clearance, or symptom resolution.

Sequenced sample: PBMCs or T cells enriched from blood (not recorded which). This clonotype was obtained from a woman in her fifties or sixties who had recovered from COVID-19. V usage is TRBV5-5 and J usage is TRBJ1-3; D is uncertain. The CDR3 DNA reads TGTGCCAGCACCCTCCAGGCGTACAGTCCCTCTGGAAACACCATATATTTT. Translation: CASTLQAYSPSGNTIYF.